The next 30 T cell receptor beta chains were all read from a single sample in a study of cytomegalovirus exposure and HLA in healthy donors (dated by TCRdb to the late 2010s). Libraries were made using the immunoSEQ multiplex PCR assay. For the multiplex PCR, a mixture combining 60 forward primers for TCR Vbeta segments and 13 reverse primers for TCR Jbeta segments was used. The table was pulled from immuneACCESS by TCRdb, which kept in-frame rearrangements only. Such tables lose some clones; where checked, under half of the loss comes from unresolved V genes, and the rest has no known cause. The sample has under 200,000 clones on record, nearly 80% of them singletons. The ten top clones hold 3% to 3.5% of the sample. Sequencing was performed on PBMCs. All receptors derive from a woman aged 40 to 49 in good health and CMV-seronegative.

The rearrangement links TRBV9 to TRBJ1-2; no clear D gene. The V end was cut by 3 bases, the J end by 7 bases, with 13 bases between. The CDR3 extends over 13 amino acids. CDR1 is SGDLS and CDR2 is YYNGEE in the germline V gene. The CDR3 sequence is CASSAPGWRGYTF. In DNA form, the CDR3 reads TGTGCCAGCAGCGCCCCAGGTTGGCGTGGCTACACCTTC.

The gene calls are TRBV28 and TRBJ1-2, with D possibly being TRBD1 (5 bases). V was shortened by 1 base and J by 3 bases, with 9 bases between the two germline ends. In germline, CDR1 is MDHEN, CDR2 SYDVKM. The CDR3 length is 14 residues. This CDR3 is CASSLSGSHYGYTF. CDR3 in DNA: TGTGCCAGCAGTTTATCAGGGTCTCACTATGGCTACACCTTC.

Turning to this clone: Compared with germline, one end of the junction differs, possibly owing to a read error. DNA for the CDR3: TGTTCCAGCAGCTTAGGGACAAAGCCCCAGCATTTT. Protein: CSSSLGTKPQHF. The V and J genes are TRBV7-9 and TRBJ1-5; a weak D match, TRBD1 (6 bases). CDR3 length: 12 amino acids. The germline V gene encodes CDR1 SEHNR and CDR2 FQNEAQ (reference sequence).

This clone was seen just once. The chain uses TRBV6-6 and TRBJ2-7; 7 bases are a match to TRBD1. The CDR3 has 15 amino acids. V dropped 2 bases and J dropped 0; count of bases not matched to a gene: 4. CDR1 is MNHNY, CDR2 SVGAGI, per germline (reference sequence). The CDR3 here is CASSYDTGVSYEQYF. In DNA, the CDR3 is TGTGCCAGCAGTTACGACACAGGGGTCTCCTACGAGCAGTACTTC.

This chain links TRBV7-9 with TRBJ2-1; no clear D gene. The CDR3 contains 14 residues. Germline V gene sequence: CDR1 SEHNR, CDR2 FQNEAQ (reference sequence). V was shortened by 2 bases and J by 7 bases, with 12 bases between the two germline ends. CDR3 sequence (DNA): TGTGCCAGCAGCTTAAGCCGAAGCCCTAATGAGCAGTTCTTC. Translating it yields CASSLSRSPNEQFF.

Concerning this clone itself: A read error may produce the germline difference seen at one junction end. The V call is TRBV2, the J call TRBJ2-7; D may be TRBD2 (5 bases). In germline, CDR1 is SNHLY, CDR2 FYNNEI. The CDR3 is 15 amino acids. The CDR3 DNA is TGTGCCAGCAGTGAAGCGCTTCTTGGAGTGCTCCGGGAAGACTTC. Protein: CASSEALLGVLREDF.

This chain uses TRBV15 with TRBJ2-3; D is unclear. The CDR3 sequence is 13 residues long. Trimming removed 1 base at V and 6 bases at J, with 8 bases between. The germline V gene has CDR1 LNHNV and CDR2 YYDKDF (reference sequence). CDR3 nucleotide sequence: TGTGCCACCAGCAGAGTGGTAGCTGATACGCAGTATTTT. This sequence encodes CATSRVVADTQYF.

The chain uses TRBV6-5 and TRBJ1-6; TRBD1 agrees at 7 bases. Trimming cost V 6 bases and J 5 bases; bases outside gene matches: 4. Germline V gene data show CDR1 as MNHEY and CDR2 as SVGAGI. The CDR3 is 14 amino acids. The CDR3 is CASRTGQNNSPLHF. The CDR3 nucleotides read TGTGCCAGCAGGACGGGACAGAATAATTCACCCCTCCACTTT.

The chain is built from TRBV5-6 and TRBJ2-5; 9 bases agree with TRBD2. Per germline, CDR1 SGHDT and CDR2 YYEEEE. The CDR3 sequence is 17 residues long. Trimming cost V 0 bases and J 4 bases; bases outside gene matches: 10. The CDR3 protein is CASSLASISGGPETQYF. The CDR3 nucleotides read TGTGCCAGCAGCTTGGCCTCGATTAGCGGGGGACCAGAGACCCAGTACTTC.

This chain links TRBV25-1 with TRBJ2-1; 8 bases match TRBD2. From germline, CDR1 is MGHDK and CDR2 SYGVNS. The CDR3 consists of 16 residues. V dropped 1 base and J dropped 5; count of bases not matched to a gene: 7. The CDR3 bases are TGTGCCAGCAGTGAATTTTGGCGGGGGGCCGACAATGAGCAGTTCTTC. Protein: CASSEFWRGADNEQFF.

The chain couples TRBV4-2 to TRBJ2-2; TRBD2 aligns across 10 bases. The ends lost 5 bases at V and 7 bases at J; junction bases unmatched: 10. Germline loops: CDR1 LGHNA, CDR2 YNFKEQ. The CDR3 runs 16 residues. The CDR3 nucleotides read TGTGCCAGCAGCATATCTCTAGCGGGGGAGGGCGGGGAGCTGTTTTTT. Translated: CASSISLAGEGGELFF.

This chain connects TRBV5-1 to TRBJ2-3, with 9 bases lining up with TRBD2. Germline CDR1 and CDR2: SGHRS and YFSETQ. This CDR3 comprises 15 residues. J was trimmed by 6 bases and V by 2 bases; bases with no gene match: 7. The CDR3 DNA reads TGCGCCAGCAGCTTCGGCGGGGGGGCGAAGGATACGCAGTATTTT. Amino acid sequence: CASSFGGGAKDTQYF. Filled out from reference TRBV5-1 and TRBJ2-3, the complete variable domain reads KAGVTQTPRYLIKTRGQQVTLSCSPISGHRSVSWYQQTPGQGLQFLFEYFSETQRNKGNFPGRFSGRQFSNSRSEMNVSTLELGDSALYLCASSFGGGAKDTQYFGPGTRLTVL.

V and J are TRBV6-4 and TRBJ2-3; tentatively, D is TRBD2 (6 bases). The V end was cut by 6 bases, the J end by 10 bases, with 17 bases between. Germline CDR1 and CDR2: MRHNA and SNTAGT. The CDR3 covers 13 residues. CDR3 sequence: CASSPDPGGAQYF. In nucleotides, the CDR3 is TGTGCCAGCAGCCCCGACCCCGGAGGGGCGCAGTATTTT.

The chain links TRBV5-5 to TRBJ2-7; D may be TRBD1 (5 bases). Germline V lookup: CDR1 SGHKS, CDR2 YYEKEE (reference sequence). Trimming left V 0 bases short and J 0 bases short, with 10 bases between. This CDR3 has 15 residues. For the CDR3, the DNA is TGTGCCAGCAGCTTGGTGCAGGGCGGCTCCTACGAGCAGTACTTC. As protein: CASSLVQGGSYEQYF.

V and J are TRBV28 and TRBJ1-1; the D gene is possibly TRBD1 (6 bases). The germline V gene encodes CDR1 MDHEN and CDR2 SYDVKM. The CDR3 loop spans 19 amino acids. The ends were cut back, 7 bases at V and 6 bases at J, with 33 bases in the middle. CDR3 DNA: TGTGCCAGCAACCTCCTCGTGTCGGGGACAATTGGGCCCGAGCCTGAAGCTTTCTTT. This encodes CASNLLVSGTIGPEPEAFF.

The gene calls are TRBV10-3 and TRBJ2-7; the D is unclear. Germline-derived CDR1 and CDR2 are ENHRY and SYGVKD. The V end lost 10 bases, the J end lost 2 bases, and 18 bases lay between the germline ends. The CDR3 extends over 14 amino acids. The CDR3 nucleotides are TGTGCCACCAACGTCAATCAGAACGCCTACGAGCAGTACTTC. It is translated as CATNVNQNAYEQYF.

This chain connects TRBV27 to TRBJ2-7; D gene ambiguous. This CDR3 is built from 14 residues. With 3 bases removed from V and 0 bases from J, the gap between germline ends came to 9 bases. Germline CDR1 MNHEY, CDR2 SMNVEV (reference sequence). CDR3 residues: CASSFLTSSYEQYF. For the CDR3, the DNA is TGTGCCAGCAGTTTTTTAACCAGCTCCTACGAGCAGTACTTC.

The V call is TRBV18, the J call TRBJ1-1; 8 positions match TRBD1. Germline values: CDR1 KGHSH, CDR2 LQKENI. The ends lost 5 bases at V and 4 bases at J; junction bases unmatched: 6. This CDR3 region has 14 residues. The CDR3 loop reads CASSENRGATEAFF. In nucleotides, the CDR3 is TGTGCCAGCTCAGAGAACAGGGGGGCCACTGAAGCTTTCTTT.

The chain carries TRBV2 and TRBJ1-1; 10 bases are a match to TRBD1. V dropped 6 bases and J dropped 11; count of bases not matched to a gene: 6. Germline V CDR1 and CDR2: SNHLY, FYNNEI. This CDR3 spans 12 amino acids. The CDR3 reads CASRDRGRGAFF. CDR3 DNA: TGTGCCAGCAGAGACAGGGGGCGAGGCGCTTTCTTT.

The chain has TRBV18 and TRBJ2-5, with 7 positions matching TRBD1. The end of the DNA aligns better with TRBJ2-7, so the J call may be wrong. CDR1 KGHSH and CDR2 LQKENI come from the germline V gene. The CDR3 sequence is 14 residues long. This chain's CDR3 is CASSLGQLGYEQYF. CDR3 nucleotides: TGTGCCAGCTCGTTGGGACAGTTGGGCTACGAGCAGTACTTC.

This chain links TRBV5-1 with TRBJ1-6; D remains unclear. V dropped 5 bases and J dropped 0 bases, with 9 bases sitting between them. Germline-derived CDR1 and CDR2 are SGHRS and YFSETQ. CDR3 length: 15 amino acids. The CDR3 DNA reads TGCGCCAGCAGTGTTCATCACTCCTATAATTCACCCCTCCACTTT. Translated, it gives CASSVHHSYNSPLHF.

This chain joins TRBV5-6 and TRBJ2-3, with 9 bases aligning to TRBD1. V lost 4 bases to trimming and J lost 4 bases; unmatched junction nucleotides: 4. Germline V gene sequence: CDR1 SGHDT, CDR2 YYEEEE. The CDR3 is 14 residues long. CDR3 bases: TGTGCCAGCAGCGCGACAGGGGGGGCAGATACGCAGTATTTT. Translation: CASSATGGADTQYF.

The rearrangement uses TRBV7-2 and TRBJ1-2; unclear D gene. Trimming removed 1 base from V and 5 bases from J, with 8 bases in between. Per the germline V gene, CDR1 is SGHTA and CDR2 is FQGNSA. The CDR3 loop spans 13 amino acids. The CDR3 loop is CASSLEPTYGYTF. The CDR3 region has the DNA TGTGCCAGCAGCTTAGAACCGACTTATGGCTACACCTTC.

V and J are TRBV7-2 and TRBJ1-2, with 7 bases identical to TRBD1. This CDR3 has 13 amino acids. Germline trimming cut 3 bases from V and 2 bases from J; bases unmatched to any gene: 0. In germline, CDR1 is SGHTA, CDR2 FQGNSA. CDR3 DNA: TGTGCCAGCAGCTTCAGGGGGAACTATGGCTACACCTTC. This codes for CASSFRGNYGYTF.

The chain has TRBV18 and TRBJ1-5, with a weak D call TRBD1 (5 bases). Trimming shortened V by 2 bases and J by 4 bases, and 9 bases separated the two germline ends. There are 14 residues in the CDR3. Germline V gene sequence: CDR1 KGHSH, CDR2 LQKENI. CDR3 coding DNA: TGTGCCAGCTCACCAGGGGGGGGAAATCAGCCCCAGCATTTT. It specifies CASSPGGGNQPQHF.

DNA of the CDR3: TGCGCCAGCAGCTTGGTTCCTAGCGGGGGGGCCGGGGAGACCCAGTACTTC. This codes for CASSLVPSGGAGETQYF. This chain connects TRBV5-1 to TRBJ2-5; TRBD2 agrees at 12 bases. Germline CDR1 is SGHRS and CDR2 is YFSETQ. The CDR3 length is 17 residues. The junction had 8 bases not matched to a gene; V was cut back by 0 bases and J by 5 bases.

The rearrangement links TRBV5-6 to TRBJ1-1, with TRBD1 matching over 8 bases. Trimming cost V 1 base and J 4 bases; bases outside gene matches: 9. The germline CDR1 and CDR2 sequences are SGHDT and YYEEEE. The CDR3 has 16 residues. For the CDR3, the DNA is TGTGCCAGCAGCTTGTGGGCAGGGGGCCAAGGCACTGAAGCTTTCTTT. Its protein is CASSLWAGGQGTEAFF.

This clone showed up just a few times. This chain connects TRBV4-1 to TRBJ1-6; TRBD1 is a possible D gene (5 bases). This CDR3 is built from 16 residues. In germline, CDR1 is MGHRA, CDR2 YSYEKL. The V and J ends lost 2 bases and 2 bases respectively, with 10 bases between them. The CDR3 DNA reads as TGCGCCAGCAGCCAAACGGGACTACCCTATAATTCACCCCTCCACTTT. Amino acid sequence: CASSQTGLPYNSPLHF.

The chain carries TRBV6-5 and TRBJ1-2; the match to TRBD1 covers 7 bases. The trim removed 8 bases at V and 4 bases at J, leaving 4 bases unmatched. Germline assignment: CDR1 MNHEY and CDR2 SVGAGI. This CDR3 spans 12 amino acids. For the CDR3, the DNA is TGTGCCAGCGGGGACAGTCGCTATGGCTACACCTTC. It specifies CASGDSRYGYTF.

This CDR3 is CASSSPGQLNEKLFF. CDR3 DNA sequence: TGTGCCAGCAGCTCACCGGGACAGCTTAATGAAAAACTGTTTTTT. The chain employs TRBV6-6 and TRBJ1-4, with TRBD1 matching over 7 bases. Germline CDR1 is MNHNY and CDR2 is SVGAGI (reference sequence). The CDR3 covers 15 residues. The junction had 8 bases not matched to a gene; V was cut back by 6 bases and J by 4 bases.